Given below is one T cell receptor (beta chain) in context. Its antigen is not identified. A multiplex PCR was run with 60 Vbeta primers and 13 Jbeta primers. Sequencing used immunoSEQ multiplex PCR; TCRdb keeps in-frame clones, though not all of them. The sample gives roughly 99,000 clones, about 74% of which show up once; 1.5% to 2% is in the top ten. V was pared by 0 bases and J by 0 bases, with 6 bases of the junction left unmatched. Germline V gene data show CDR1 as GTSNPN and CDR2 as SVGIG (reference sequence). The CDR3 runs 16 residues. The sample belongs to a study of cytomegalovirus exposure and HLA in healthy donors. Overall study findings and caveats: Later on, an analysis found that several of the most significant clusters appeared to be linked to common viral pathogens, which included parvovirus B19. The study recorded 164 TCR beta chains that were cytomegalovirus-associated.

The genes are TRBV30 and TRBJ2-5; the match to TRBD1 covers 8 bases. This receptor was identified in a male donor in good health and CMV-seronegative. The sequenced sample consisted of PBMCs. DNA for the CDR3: TGTGCCTGGAGTGTACCAACAGGGGGGTACCAAGAGACCCAGTACTTC. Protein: CAWSVPTGGYQETQYF.